Below are 21 T cell receptor beta chains sequenced from a single sample in a study of shared clonotypes between healthy human individuals. The protocol was immunoSEQ multiplex PCR, while the TCRdb copy is restricted to in-frame clones and leaves out a portion. The sample lists over 2 million clones; about 95% were seen once. The sequenced sample consisted of naive CD4+ T cells sorted from blood. Sample subset: CD45RA+ positively selected. The receptors come from a man aged 18 to 29 in good health.

Worth noting for this clone: Other nucleotide sequences from this sample produce the same CDR3. The V and J genes are TRBV30 and TRBJ1-1; no firm D call. The V gene lost 3 bases and the J gene lost 4 bases, with 12 bases spanning the gap. Looked up from germline, CDR1 is GTSNPN and CDR2 is SVGIG (reference sequence). The CDR3 consists of 13 residues. The CDR3: CAWSSAGSTEAFF. The CDR3 DNA reads TGTGCCTGGAGCTCCGCCGGGAGCACTGAAGCTTTCTTT.

This chain links TRBV11-3 with TRBJ2-7; TRBD1 agrees at 9 bases. There are 13 residues in the CDR3. Germline CDR1 SGHNT, CDR2 YENEEA. The junction had 3 bases not matched to a gene; V was cut back by 5 bases and J by 4 bases. The CDR3 bases are TGTGCCAGCAGCCGACAGGGGGAATACGAGCAGTACTTC. Its protein is CASSRQGEYEQYF.

The V gene is TRBV6-5, the J gene TRBJ1-6; no clear D. Trimming shortened V by 2 bases and J by 7 bases, and 9 bases separated the two germline ends. The CDR3 totals 14 residues. Germline V gene sequence: CDR1 MNHEY, CDR2 SVGAGI. In DNA, the CDR3 is TGTGCCAGCAGTTACCGGGAGGGCAATTCACCCCTCCACTTT. Its protein product is CASSYREGNSPLHF.

This chain links TRBV5-1 with TRBJ1-1, with D possibly matching TRBD1 (6 bases). The germline V and J ends were trimmed by 0 bases and 4 bases, with 13 bases remaining between them. Germline V CDR1 and CDR2: SGHRS, YFSETQ. This CDR3 region has 15 residues. The CDR3: CASSLDGGVSTEAFF. DNA for the CDR3: TGCGCCAGCAGCTTGGACGGGGGCGTAAGCACTGAAGCTTTCTTT.

V and J are TRBV19 and TRBJ2-5; 8 bases fit TRBD2. Unmatched junction bases numbered 11, after V lost 3 bases and J lost 8 bases. The CDR3 loop spans 15 amino acids. Germline V lookup: CDR1 LNHDA, CDR2 SQIVND (reference sequence). This chain's CDR3 is CASSIMGIAGFTQYF. The CDR3 region has the DNA TGTGCCAGTAGTATTATGGGCATAGCGGGGTTTACCCAGTACTTC.

The chain is built from TRBV2 and TRBJ2-5; 10 bases fit TRBD1. Germline V gene data show CDR1 as SNHLY and CDR2 as FYNNEI. The CDR3 covers 15 residues. J lost 1 base, V lost 8 bases, and 7 bases had no gene match. The CDR3 DNA reads TGTGCCAGCGGCAGACAGGGGGCGCGCCAAGAGACCCAGTACTTC. Its protein is CASGRQGARQETQYF.

The rearrangement uses TRBV6-1 and TRBJ2-3; 9 positions agree with TRBD2. Looked up from germline, CDR1 is MNHNS and CDR2 is SASEGT. CDR3 length equals 14 residues. The V gene end was trimmed by 7 bases and the J gene end by 5 bases; junction bases not matched to a gene: 7. The CDR3 loop is CASIRRGGLDTQYF. The CDR3 DNA is TGTGCCAGCATTCGGCGGGGGGGCTTAGATACGCAGTATTTT.

The V gene is TRBV5-4, the J gene TRBJ2-2; 7 bases are a match to TRBD1. The V gene's germline CDR1 is SGHNT and CDR2 YYREEE (reference sequence). There are 16 residues in the CDR3. Losses at the gene ends were 4 bases for V and 4 bases for J; bases not matched to a gene: 10. CDR3 in DNA: TGTGCCAGCAGCCCCTTACCGGGACAGACCACCGGGGAGCTGTTTTTT. Residues: CASSPLPGQTTGELFF.

The rearrangement joins TRBV30 to TRBJ2-4; 8 bases fit TRBD1. The length of the CDR3 is 16 residues. Germline assignment: CDR1 GTSNPN and CDR2 SVGIG (reference sequence). V was pared by 3 bases and J by 0 bases, with 7 bases of the junction left unmatched. The CDR3 here is CAWSSTGAVAKNIQYF. The CDR3, as DNA: TGTGCCTGGAGCTCGACAGGGGCAGTAGCCAAAAACATTCAGTACTTC. Filled out from reference TRBV30 and TRBJ2-4, the complete variable domain reads SQTIHQWPATLVQPVGSPLSLECTVEGTSNPNLYWYRQAAGRGLQLLFYSVGIGQISSEVPQNLSASRPQDRQFILSSKKLLLSDSGFYLCAWSSTGAVAKNIQYFGAGTRLSVL.

This chain links TRBV18 with TRBJ2-5; 8 positions match TRBD1. CDR1 and CDR2 from the germline V gene are KGHSH and LQKENI. CDR3 size: 15 residues. Germline trimming cut 1 base from V and 4 bases from J; bases unmatched to any gene: 5. The CDR3 nucleotides read TGTGCCAGCTCACCACGAACAGGGACAGGAGAGACCCAGTACTTC. This gives the protein CASSPRTGTGETQYF. Filled out from reference TRBV18 and TRBJ2-5, the complete variable domain reads NAGVMQNPRHLVRRRGQEARLRCSPMKGHSHVYWYRQLPEEGLKFMVYLQKENIIDESGMPKERFSAEFPKEGPSILRIQQVVRGDSAAYFCASSPRTGTGETQYFGPGTRLLVL.

The rearrangement joins TRBV19 to TRBJ2-2, with TRBD2 matching 16 bases. Germline V gene sequence: CDR1 LNHDA, CDR2 SQIVND (reference sequence). The CDR3 has 18 amino acids. Losses at the gene ends were 5 bases for V and 5 bases for J; bases not matched to a gene: 8. CDR3: CASSPTGLAGGSTGELFF. The CDR3 DNA follows: TGTGCCAGTAGTCCAACGGGACTAGCGGGAGGGAGTACCGGGGAGCTGTTTTTT.

V gene TRBV6-1 combines with J gene TRBJ1-2; D not certain. V was trimmed by 1 base and J by 1 base, leaving 7 bases between them. The CDR3 contains 14 residues. CDR1 and CDR2 (germline): MNHNS, SASEGT. The CDR3 reads CASSEGRVNYGYTF. The CDR3 DNA reads as TGTGCCAGCAGTGAAGGCCGCGTTAACTATGGCTACACCTTC.

The V and J genes are TRBV5-1 and TRBJ2-1, with TRBD2 matching over 11 bases. V shed 7 bases, J shed 4 bases, and the junction held 7 bases outside the gene matches. Germline V gene sequence: CDR1 SGHRS, CDR2 YFSETQ. CDR3 length equals 15 residues. The CDR3: CASGQLAGAYNEQFF. The CDR3 DNA is TGCGCCAGCGGCCAACTAGCGGGAGCTTACAATGAGCAGTTCTTC.

J is TRBJ1-1 and V is TRBV6-1; D ambiguous. Trimming left V 7 bases short and J 0 bases short, with 9 bases between. Germline lookup yields CDR1 MNHNS and CDR2 SASEGT. The CDR3 has 13 residues. The CDR3 sequence is CASKGRMNTEAFF. DNA for the CDR3: TGTGCCAGCAAGGGCCGGATGAACACTGAAGCTTTCTTT.

A word on this clone: This sample includes further DNA sequences coding for the same CDR3. The CDR3 loop is CASSLAGSTDTQYF. CDR3 nucleotides: TGTGCCAGCAGCTTAGCCGGGAGCACAGATACGCAGTATTTT. The chain combines TRBV11-2 with TRBJ2-3; D call uncertain. Germline-derived CDR1 and CDR2 are SGHAT and FQNNGV. This CDR3 has 14 residues. Deletions cut 1 base from V and 0 bases from J, with 5 bases between.

J is TRBJ2-7 and V is TRBV6-1, with 12 bases fitting TRBD2. V shed 4 bases and J 0 bases; nucleotides not matched to a gene: 4. The germline V gene encodes CDR1 MNHNS and CDR2 SASEGT. This CDR3 spans 16 amino acids. The CDR3 coding sequence is TGTGCCAGCAGTGGGCTAGCGGGAGGGCCCTCCTACGAGCAGTACTTC. This encodes CASSGLAGGPSYEQYF.

This chain joins TRBV10-2 and TRBJ1-3, with unresolved D. This CDR3 has 19 amino acids. Trimming took off 0 bases at V and 0 bases at J, with 18 bases between the two ends. Germline loops: CDR1 WSHSY, CDR2 SAAADI. In nucleotides, the CDR3 is TGCGCCAGCAGTGAGTCTTTTGGGTTTACGACGGCCTCTGGAAACACCATATATTTT. Its protein is CASSESFGFTTASGNTIYF.

The chain couples TRBV10-3 to TRBJ1-1; a possible D gene is TRBD1 (6 bases). Between the trimmed V and J ends, which lost 2 bases and 1 base, there was a span of 11 bases. Germline-derived CDR1 and CDR2 are ENHRY and SYGVKD. This CDR3 has 15 residues. The chain's CDR3 is CAISERGISNTEAFF. CDR3 nucleotides: TGTGCCATCAGTGAGAGGGGGATATCGAACACTGAAGCTTTCTTT.

The chain carries TRBV6-5 and TRBJ1-1; D is unresolved. The CDR3 has 12 residues. Germline assignment: CDR1 MNHEY and CDR2 SVGAGI. The V gene lost 7 bases and the J gene lost 1 base, with 7 bases spanning the gap. The CDR3 DNA is TGTGCCAGCAACCAGCCGAACACTGAAGCTTTCTTT. It codes for CASNQPNTEAFF.

V and J are TRBV2 and TRBJ2-7, with a tentative D call TRBD2 (6 bases). Trimming cost V 4 bases and J 6 bases, with 13 bases left between them. Germline V CDR1 and CDR2: SNHLY, FYNNEI. CDR3 length: 13 residues. CDR3: CASSVFRGGEQYF. CDR3 in DNA: TGTGCCAGCAGTGTGTTTCGGGGAGGCGAGCAGTACTTC.

The V call is TRBV6-1, the J call TRBJ2-7, with TRBD2 identical over 8 bases. The V and J ends lost 7 bases and 4 bases, in that order; junction bases with no gene match: 9. This CDR3 spans 14 amino acids. Germline V lookup: CDR1 MNHNS, CDR2 SASEGT. CDR3 sequence (DNA): TGTGCCAGCACCCGGAGTAGCGGGACTTACGAGCAGTACTTC. Translating gives CASTRSSGTYEQYF.